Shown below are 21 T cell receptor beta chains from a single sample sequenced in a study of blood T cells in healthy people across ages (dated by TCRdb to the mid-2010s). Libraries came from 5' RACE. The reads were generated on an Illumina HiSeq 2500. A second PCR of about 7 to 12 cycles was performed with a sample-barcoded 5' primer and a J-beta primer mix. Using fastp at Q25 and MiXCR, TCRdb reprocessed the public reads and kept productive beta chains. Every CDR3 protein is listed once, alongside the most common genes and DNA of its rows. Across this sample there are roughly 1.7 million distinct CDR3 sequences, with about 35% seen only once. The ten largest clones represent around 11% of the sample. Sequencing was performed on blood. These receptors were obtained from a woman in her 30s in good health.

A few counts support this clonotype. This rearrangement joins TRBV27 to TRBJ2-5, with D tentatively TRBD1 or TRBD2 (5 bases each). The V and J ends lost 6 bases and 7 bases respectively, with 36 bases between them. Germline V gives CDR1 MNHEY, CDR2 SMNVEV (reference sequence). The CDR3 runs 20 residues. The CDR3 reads CASSEITGTSSALGIATQYF. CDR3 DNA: TGTGCCAGCAGCGAAATCACAGGCACTAGTAGTGCTTTAGGTATCGCGACCCAGTACTTC.

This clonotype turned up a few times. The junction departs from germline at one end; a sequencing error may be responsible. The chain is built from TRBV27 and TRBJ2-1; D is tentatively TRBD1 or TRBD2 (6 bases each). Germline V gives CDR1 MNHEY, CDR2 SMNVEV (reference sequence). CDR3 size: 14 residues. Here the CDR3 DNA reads TGTGCCAGCAACGACAGGCCGCGGGACAATGAACAGTTCTTC. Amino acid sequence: CASNDRPRDNEQFF.

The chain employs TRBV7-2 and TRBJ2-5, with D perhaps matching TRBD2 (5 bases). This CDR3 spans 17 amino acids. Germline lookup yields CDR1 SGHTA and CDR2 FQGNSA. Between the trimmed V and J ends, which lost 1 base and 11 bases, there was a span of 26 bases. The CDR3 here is CASSLGYKAAIFNEQYF. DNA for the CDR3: TGTGCCAGCAGCTTAGGGTACAAAGCGGCTATATTCAATGAGCAGTACTTC.

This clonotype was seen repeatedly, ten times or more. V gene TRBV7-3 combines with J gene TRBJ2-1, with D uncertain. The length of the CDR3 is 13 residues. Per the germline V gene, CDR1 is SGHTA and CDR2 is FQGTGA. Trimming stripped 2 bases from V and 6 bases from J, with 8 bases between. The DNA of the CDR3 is TGTGCCAGCAGCTTATGGCAGCCCAATGAGCAGTTCTTC. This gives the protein CASSLWQPNEQFF. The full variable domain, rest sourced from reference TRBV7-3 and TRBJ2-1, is GAGVSQTPSNKVTEKGKYVELRCDPISGHTALYWYRQSLGQGPEFLIYFQGTGAADDSGLPNDRFFAVRPEGSVSTLKIQRTERGDSAVYLCASSLWQPNEQFFGPGTRLTVL.

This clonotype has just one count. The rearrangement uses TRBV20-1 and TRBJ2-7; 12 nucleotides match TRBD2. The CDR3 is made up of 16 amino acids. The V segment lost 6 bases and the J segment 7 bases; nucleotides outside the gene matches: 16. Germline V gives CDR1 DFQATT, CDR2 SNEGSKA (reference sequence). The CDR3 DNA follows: TGCAGTGCCCTAATCACTAGCGGGAGGAACTACAATGAGCAGTACTTC. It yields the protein CSALITSGRNYNEQYF.

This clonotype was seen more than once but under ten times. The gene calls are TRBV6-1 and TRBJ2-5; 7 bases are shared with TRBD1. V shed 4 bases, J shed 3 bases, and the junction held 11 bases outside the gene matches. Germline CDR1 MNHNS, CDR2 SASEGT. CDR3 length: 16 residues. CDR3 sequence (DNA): TGTGCCAGCAGTGGCCAGGGGGTTTACTTAAAAGAGACCCAGTACTTC. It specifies CASSGQGVYLKETQYF.

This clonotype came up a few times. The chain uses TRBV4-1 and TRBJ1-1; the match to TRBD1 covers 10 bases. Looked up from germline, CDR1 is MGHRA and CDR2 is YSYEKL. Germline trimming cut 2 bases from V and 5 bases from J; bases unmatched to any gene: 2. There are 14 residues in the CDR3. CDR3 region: CASSQWDRGTEAFF. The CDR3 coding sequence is TGCGCCAGCAGCCAATGGGACAGGGGAACTGAAGCTTTCTTT.

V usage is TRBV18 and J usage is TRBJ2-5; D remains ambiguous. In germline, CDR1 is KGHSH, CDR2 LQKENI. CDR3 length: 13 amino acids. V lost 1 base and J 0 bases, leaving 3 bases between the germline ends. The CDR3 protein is CASSPRHQETQYF. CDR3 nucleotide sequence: TGTGCCAGCTCACCACGTCACCAAGAGACCCAGTACTTC.

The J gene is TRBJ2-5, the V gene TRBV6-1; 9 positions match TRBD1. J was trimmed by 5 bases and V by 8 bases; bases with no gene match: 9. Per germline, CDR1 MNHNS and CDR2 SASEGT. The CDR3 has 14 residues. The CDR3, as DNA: TGTGCCAGCTACCGGGACAGGGTCGGGGAGACCCAGTACTTC. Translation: CASYRDRVGETQYF.

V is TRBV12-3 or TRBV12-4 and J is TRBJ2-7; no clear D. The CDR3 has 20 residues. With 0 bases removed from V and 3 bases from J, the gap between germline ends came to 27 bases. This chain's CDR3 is CASSLAAGLGKVPIYYEQYF. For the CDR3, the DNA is TGTGCCAGCAGTTTAGCGGCCGGGTTGGGCAAAGTACCCATTTACTACGAGCAGTACTTC.

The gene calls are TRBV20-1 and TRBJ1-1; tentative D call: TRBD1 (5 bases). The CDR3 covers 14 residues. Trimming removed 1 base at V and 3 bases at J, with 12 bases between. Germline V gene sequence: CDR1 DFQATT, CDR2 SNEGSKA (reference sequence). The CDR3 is CSARAPWGDTEAFF. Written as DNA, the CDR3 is TGCAGTGCTAGAGCTCCGTGGGGGGACACTGAAGCTTTCTTT.

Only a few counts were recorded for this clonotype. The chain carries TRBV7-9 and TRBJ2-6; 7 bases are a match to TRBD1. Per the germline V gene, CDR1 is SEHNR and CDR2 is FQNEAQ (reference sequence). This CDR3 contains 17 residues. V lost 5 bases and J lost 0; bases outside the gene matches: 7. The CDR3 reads CASSRTGLRSGANVLTF. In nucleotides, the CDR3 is TGTGCCAGCAGCCGGACAGGATTACGCTCTGGGGCCAACGTCCTGACTTTC.

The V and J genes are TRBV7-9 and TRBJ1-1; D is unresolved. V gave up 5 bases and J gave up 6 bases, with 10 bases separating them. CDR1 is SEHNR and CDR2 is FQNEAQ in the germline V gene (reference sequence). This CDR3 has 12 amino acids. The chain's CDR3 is CASSHQVPEAFF. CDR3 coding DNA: TGTGCCAGCAGCCATCAGGTACCTGAAGCTTTCTTT.

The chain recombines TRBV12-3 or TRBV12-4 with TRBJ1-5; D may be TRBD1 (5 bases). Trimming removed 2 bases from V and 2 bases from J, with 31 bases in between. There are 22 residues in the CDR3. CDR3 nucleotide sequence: TGTGCCAGCAGTTTAACGTCTTTAGGTGGATTGCGTCGGGGGATAGGCAATCAGCCCCAGCATTTT. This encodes CASSLTSLGGLRRGIGNQPQHF.

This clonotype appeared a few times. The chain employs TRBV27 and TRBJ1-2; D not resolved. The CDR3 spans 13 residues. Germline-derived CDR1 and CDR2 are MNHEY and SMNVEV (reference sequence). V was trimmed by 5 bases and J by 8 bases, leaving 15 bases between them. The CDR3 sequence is CASSPKGAWGYTF. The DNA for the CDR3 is TGTGCCAGCAGTCCAAAAGGAGCGTGGGGCTACACCTTC.

CDR3 nucleotides: TGTGCCAGCAGCGCCGGACAGCCTCGCGGGGAACTGTTTTTT. It translates to CASSAGQPRGELFF. The V gene is TRBV12-3 or TRBV12-4, the J gene TRBJ1-4, with a weak D call TRBD1 (6 bases). CDR3 length equals 14 residues. The V gene lost 6 bases and the J gene lost 12 bases, with 20 bases spanning the gap.

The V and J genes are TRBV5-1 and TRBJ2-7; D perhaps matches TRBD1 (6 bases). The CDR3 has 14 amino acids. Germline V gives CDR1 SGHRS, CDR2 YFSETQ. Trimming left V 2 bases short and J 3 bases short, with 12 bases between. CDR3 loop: CASSFGQLDYEQYF. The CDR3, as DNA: TGCGCCAGCAGCTTCGGACAGCTAGACTACGAGCAGTACTTC. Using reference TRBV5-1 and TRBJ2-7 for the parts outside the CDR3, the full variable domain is KAGVTQTPRYLIKTRGQQVTLSCSPISGHRSVSWYQQTPGQGLQFLFEYFSETQRNKGNFPGRFSGRQFSNSRSEMNVSTLELGDSALYLCASSFGQLDYEQYFGPGTRLTVT.

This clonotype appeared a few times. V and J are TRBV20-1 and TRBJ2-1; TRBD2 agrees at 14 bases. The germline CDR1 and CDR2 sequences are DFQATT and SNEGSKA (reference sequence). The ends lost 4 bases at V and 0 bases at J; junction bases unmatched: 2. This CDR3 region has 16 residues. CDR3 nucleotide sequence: TGCAGTGCTACCGGGACTAGCGGGAGCTCCTACAATGAGCAGTTCTTC. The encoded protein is CSATGTSGSSYNEQFF.

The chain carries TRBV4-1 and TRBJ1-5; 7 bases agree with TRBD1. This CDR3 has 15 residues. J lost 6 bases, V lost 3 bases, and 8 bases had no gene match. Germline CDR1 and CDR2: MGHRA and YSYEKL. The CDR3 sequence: CASSQETGRSQPQHF. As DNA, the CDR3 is TGCGCCAGCAGCCAGGAGACAGGGAGGAGTCAGCCCCAGCATTTT.

The CDR3 DNA sequence: TGTGCCAGCAGCTTAAAGACTAGCGGGACCTCCTACGAGCAGTACTTC. Protein sequence: CASSLKTSGTSYEQYF. V is TRBV7-4 and J is TRBJ2-7; TRBD2 matches at 11 bases. There are 16 residues in the CDR3. After removal of 2 bases from V and 0 bases from J, the junction contained 3 bases not matched to a gene. Germline CDR1 and CDR2: SGHVT and SQSDAQ.

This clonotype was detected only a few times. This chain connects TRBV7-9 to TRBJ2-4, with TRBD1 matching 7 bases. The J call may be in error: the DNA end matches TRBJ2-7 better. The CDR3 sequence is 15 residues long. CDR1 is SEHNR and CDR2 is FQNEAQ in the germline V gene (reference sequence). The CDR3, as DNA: TGTGCCAGCAGCCACCTCGACAGGGATCCCTACGAGCAGTACTTC. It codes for CASSHLDRDPYEQYF.